Presented here are 26 T cell receptor beta chains from one specimen sequenced in a study of cytomegalovirus exposure and HLA in healthy donors. Both 60 Vbeta primers and 13 Jbeta primers went into the PCR. TCRdb's table, derived via immunoSEQ multiplex PCR, lists solely in-frame clones and lacks some. The repertoire holds more than 90,000 clones, roughly 73% seen once, with around 0.79% in the top ten. Sequenced: PBMCs. These receptors all stem from a woman younger than 45 in good health and CMV-seronegative.

As to this clone: Compared with germline, one end of the junction differs, possibly owing to a read error. This chain connects TRBV6-1 to TRBJ1-5, with 12 positions matching TRBD1. The CDR3 runs 15 residues. Germline V gives CDR1 MNHNS, CDR2 SASEGT. CDR3 DNA sequence: TGTGCCACTATGCTCGGGACAGGGGGCAAACAGCCCCAGCATTTT. Translating gives CATMLGTGGKQPQHF.

CDR3 in amino acids: CASSGLQLFLANYGYTF. CDR3 nucleotides: TGTGCCAGCAGTGGCTTACAGCTGTTCTTAGCTAACTATGGCTACACCTTC. The chain combines TRBV6-1 with TRBJ1-2; D remains unclear. The V gene's germline CDR1 is MNHNS and CDR2 SASEGT. V was clipped by 4 bases and J by 0 bases, with 18 bases between them. The CDR3 loop spans 17 amino acids.

This chain links TRBV7-2 with TRBJ1-5, with D perhaps TRBD1 (6 bases). Deletions cut 2 bases from V and 7 bases from J, with 12 bases between. CDR3 length: 14 amino acids. Germline assignment: CDR1 SGHTA and CDR2 FQGNSA. CDR3: CASSLKTGDQPQHF. CDR3 DNA: TGTGCCAGCAGCTTAAAGACAGGTGACCAGCCCCAGCATTTT.

This rearrangement joins TRBV25-1 to TRBJ2-5; a weak D match, TRBD2 (5 bases). V was clipped by 4 bases and J by 5 bases, with 5 bases between them. Germline loops: CDR1 MGHDK, CDR2 SYGVNS. This CDR3 is built from 11 residues. This CDR3 reads CASSAGETQYF. Here the CDR3 DNA reads TGTGCCAGCAGTGCGGGGGAGACCCAGTACTTC.

The gene calls are TRBV11-3 and TRBJ2-5; the match to TRBD2 covers 12 bases. The V and J ends lost 5 bases and 2 bases, in that order; junction bases with no gene match: 3. Germline assignment: CDR1 SGHNT and CDR2 YENEEA. The CDR3 has 15 amino acids. The CDR3 region has the DNA TGTGCCAGCAGCCGCGGGACTAGCGGGCAAGAGACCCAGTACTTC. It codes for CASSRGTSGQETQYF.

This chain joins TRBV5-1 and TRBJ1-2; D remains ambiguous. V gave up 4 bases and J gave up 10 bases, with 20 bases separating them. The CDR3 has 14 amino acids. CDR1 is SGHRS and CDR2 is YFSETQ in the germline V gene. CDR3 nucleotides: TGCGCCAGCAGCCCTGAGGCGTCCCAAACCTACTACACCTTC. Protein sequence: CASSPEASQTYYTF.

This clone came up a few times. This chain links TRBV7-2 with TRBJ2-1, with D maybe TRBD2 (5 bases). CDR1 SGHTA and CDR2 FQGNSA come from the germline V gene. V was clipped by 5 bases and J by 9 bases, with 11 bases between them. CDR3 size: 12 residues. CDR3: CASSRAGLEQFF. CDR3 coding DNA: TGTGCCAGCAGCAGGGCCGGACTTGAGCAGTTCTTC.

This clone was seen a handful of times. V gene TRBV7-2 combines with J gene TRBJ1-2; possibly TRBD1 for D (5 bases). Germline values: CDR1 SGHTA, CDR2 FQGNSA. V shed 0 bases and J shed 4 bases, with 15 bases lying between them. The CDR3 totals 16 residues. In DNA, the CDR3 is TGTGCCAGCAGCTTAGCTGTCACAGGTCTAGGCTATGGCTACACCTTC. Its translation: CASSLAVTGLGYGYTF. Variable domain in full (rest from reference TRBV7-2 and TRBJ1-2): GAGVSQSPSNKVTEKGKDVELRCDPISGHTALYWYRQSLGQGLEFLIYFQGNSAPDKSGLPSDRFSAERTGGSVSTLTIQRTQQEDSAVYLCASSLAVTGLGYGYTFGSGTRLTVV.

The rearrangement joins TRBV27 to TRBJ1-4, with D perhaps matching TRBD1 (6 bases). The CDR3 consists of 18 residues. CDR1 and CDR2 from the germline V gene are MNHEY and SMNVEV (reference sequence). Trimming removed 6 bases from V and 3 bases from J, with 23 bases in between. The CDR3 reads CASRDRSGVTGANEKLFF. The DNA for the CDR3 is TGTGCCAGCAGGGATAGGTCAGGGGTTACCGGGGCTAATGAAAAACTGTTTTTT.

The chain couples TRBV7-8 to TRBJ2-5; tentative D call: TRBD1 (5 bases). Per the germline V gene, CDR1 is SGHVS and CDR2 is FQNEAQ. The CDR3 is made up of 16 amino acids. V dropped 1 base and J dropped 9 bases, with 21 bases sitting between them. CDR3 nucleotides: TGTGCCAGCAGCTTAGTTCAGGGTATGGTGGGTGAGTCCCAGTACTTC. Translating it yields CASSLVQGMVGESQYF.

V usage is TRBV7-9 and J usage is TRBJ1-1; no firm D call. CDR1 is SEHNR, CDR2 FQNEAQ, per germline (reference sequence). V lost 3 bases and J lost 1, with 9 bases in between. The CDR3 is 14 residues long. This CDR3 is CASSFPAGNTEAFF. As DNA, the CDR3 is TGTGCCAGCAGCTTCCCAGCGGGGAACACTGAAGCTTTCTTT.

The genes are TRBV6-5 and TRBJ1-6; 9 bases are a match to TRBD1. The germline CDR1 and CDR2 sequences are MNHEY and SVGAGI. The CDR3 is 15 amino acids. V lost 6 bases to trimming and J lost 9 bases; unmatched junction nucleotides: 9. The CDR3 here is CASRSSGTGSSPLHF. CDR3 nucleotides: TGTGCCAGCAGAAGCTCCGGGACAGGGTCTTCACCCCTCCACTTT.

The gene calls are TRBV19 and TRBJ2-3; 10 bases align to TRBD1. With 9 bases clipped from V and 2 bases from J, the junction kept 11 bases outside the gene matches. The CDR3 consists of 16 residues. The germline V gene has CDR1 LNHDA and CDR2 SQIVND (reference sequence). The CDR3 protein is CASLQPGQGTTDTQYF. The CDR3 DNA reads TGTGCCAGCCTCCAACCGGGACAGGGGACCACAGATACGCAGTATTTT.

The gene calls are TRBV7-8 and TRBJ2-7; D not certain. The CDR3 sequence is 12 residues long. Per germline, CDR1 SGHVS and CDR2 FQNEAQ. Between the trimmed V and J ends, which lost 2 bases and 3 bases, there was a span of 5 bases. This chain's CDR3 is CASSLSHYEQYF. The CDR3 region has the DNA TGTGCCAGCAGCTTATCCCACTACGAGCAGTACTTC.

This clone was observed a handful of times. The chain couples TRBV25-1 to TRBJ2-2; the match to TRBD1 covers 8 bases. This CDR3 region has 14 residues. J was trimmed by 5 bases and V by 7 bases; bases with no gene match: 6. Germline CDR1 MGHDK, CDR2 SYGVNS. Here the CDR3 DNA reads TGTGCCAGCACCCGGACAGGGTTAACCGGGGAGCTGTTTTTT. This codes for CASTRTGLTGELFF.

The rearrangement joins TRBV5-1 to TRBJ1-4; TRBD1 agrees at 9 bases. This CDR3 comprises 17 residues. J was trimmed by 3 bases and V by 1 base; bases with no gene match: 7. Germline CDR1 SGHRS, CDR2 YFSETQ. This CDR3 reads CASSLNGQGLSNEKLFF. CDR3 coding DNA: TGCGCCAGCAGCTTGAATGGACAGGGGCTGTCTAATGAAAAACTGTTTTTT.

This clone showed up just once. This chain links TRBV5-6 with TRBJ2-1; D is uncertain. This CDR3 contains 17 residues. V lost 1 base and J 0 bases, leaving 14 bases between the germline ends. Looked up from germline, CDR1 is SGHDT and CDR2 is YYEEEE. Here the CDR3 DNA reads TGTGCCAGCAGCTTGCCAACAGCTTCGAGCTCCTACAATGAGCAGTTCTTC. Protein sequence: CASSLPTASSSYNEQFF.

The chain joins TRBV2 to TRBJ2-1; TRBD2 is a possible D gene (5 bases). The CDR3 totals 11 residues. Trimming pared 4 bases from V and 7 bases from J, leaving 5 bases between. Per the germline V gene, CDR1 is SNHLY and CDR2 is FYNNEI. CDR3 amino acids: CASSGTNEQFF. Here the CDR3 DNA reads TGTGCCAGCAGTGGGACTAATGAGCAGTTCTTC.

CDR3 protein: CASSQVGSGGENTQYF. CDR3 in DNA: TGTGCCAGCAGCCAAGTCGGTAGCGGGGGCGAAAATACGCAGTATTTT. The gene calls are TRBV4-2 and TRBJ2-3; 9 positions agree with TRBD2. This CDR3 region has 16 residues. V gave up 1 base and J gave up 7 bases; unmatched junction bases: 9. Germline V CDR1 and CDR2: LGHNA, YNFKEQ.

The chain recombines TRBV6-1 with TRBJ1-4; D is unresolved. Germline loops: CDR1 MNHNS, CDR2 SASEGT. V was clipped by 2 bases and J by 6 bases, with 7 bases between them. This CDR3 comprises 13 residues. The CDR3 DNA reads as TGTGCCAGCAGTGAAATTGTCGATGAAAAACTGTTTTTT. Translated, it gives CASSEIVDEKLFF.

This clone was detected only a few times. The J gene is TRBJ2-5, the V gene TRBV29-1, with 7 bases that match TRBD2. Germline V CDR1 and CDR2: SQVTM, ANQGSEA. V lost 7 bases to trimming and J lost 4 bases; unmatched junction nucleotides: 21. The CDR3 has 17 residues. This CDR3 reads CSGEGLATGGRGETQYF. The CDR3 nucleotides are TGCAGCGGCGAGGGCTTGGCGACGGGGGGTAGGGGAGAGACCCAGTACTTC.

The chain links TRBV4-3 to TRBJ1-5, with D uncertain. Germline V gene sequence: CDR1 LGHNA, CDR2 YSLEER. The CDR3 extends over 16 amino acids. Between the trimmed V and J ends, which lost 2 bases and 3 bases, there was a span of 14 bases. The CDR3 coding sequence is TGCGCCAGCAGCCAAAACGCCGGGGAACCCAATCAGCCCCAGCATTTT. This sequence encodes CASSQNAGEPNQPQHF.

This sequence joins TRBV4-3 and TRBJ2-7, with 11 bases fitting TRBD1. This CDR3 region has 16 residues. The germline V gene has CDR1 LGHNA and CDR2 YSLEER. The junction had 10 bases not matched to a gene; V was cut back by 4 bases and J by 5 bases. The CDR3 is CASSLRTGGAGHEQYF. CDR3 bases: TGCGCCAGCAGCCTACGGACAGGGGGCGCGGGTCACGAGCAGTACTTC.

This chain joins TRBV5-1 and TRBJ1-4; D unresolved. From germline, CDR1 is SGHRS and CDR2 YFSETQ. The germline V and J ends were trimmed by 0 bases and 5 bases, with 8 bases remaining between them. This CDR3 region has 14 residues. The CDR3 spells CASSLGRQNEKLFF. The CDR3 bases are TGCGCCAGCAGCTTGGGCAGGCAGAATGAAAAACTGTTTTTT.

This chain connects TRBV27 to TRBJ1-1; D remains unclear. This CDR3 is 12 amino acids long. The V gene lost 6 bases and the J gene lost 8 bases, with 13 bases spanning the gap. Looked up from germline, CDR1 is MNHEY and CDR2 is SMNVEV (reference sequence). The CDR3 nucleotides are TGTGCCAGCAGCTTCCCCGGGTCAGAAGCTTTCTTT. Protein product: CASSFPGSEAFF.

This chain links TRBV7-9 with TRBJ2-5; 7 nucleotides match TRBD1. V shed 11 bases, J shed 2 bases, and the junction held 14 bases outside the gene matches. The CDR3 contains 15 residues. CDR1 and CDR2 from the germline V gene are SEHNR and FQNEAQ (reference sequence). The CDR3 DNA reads as TGTGCCCCGGGCCCCCCACAGGGGTGGCAAGAGACCCAGTACTTC. Protein sequence: CAPGPPQGWQETQYF.